The next 15 T cell receptor beta chains were all read from a single sample in a study of cytomegalovirus exposure and HLA in healthy donors. Both 60 Vbeta primers and 13 Jbeta primers went into the PCR. Clones were sequenced by immunoSEQ multiplex PCR, and TCRdb holds only the in-frame ones, with some missing. This table holds approximately 120,000 clones, around three quarters found once. The sequenced material came from PBMCs. The receptors were gathered from a woman aged 45-60 years in good health and CMV-seropositive.

The chain has TRBV2 and TRBJ2-7; a possible D gene is TRBD1 (6 bases). This CDR3 contains 13 residues. CDR1 SNHLY and CDR2 FYNNEI come from the germline V gene. V was trimmed by 7 bases and J by 6 bases, leaving 16 bases between them. CDR3 bases: TGTGCCAGCAACCCACAGGGCCAGGGCGAGCAGTACTTC. It is translated as CASNPQGQGEQYF. Looking up the rest from reference TRBV2 and TRBJ2-7 gives the full variable domain: EPEVTQTPSHQVTQMGQEVILRCVPISNHLYFYWYRQILGQKVEFLVSFYNNEISEKSEIFDDQFSVERPDGSNFTLKIRSTKLEDSAMYFCASNPQGQGEQYFGPGTRLTVT.

The rearrangement joins TRBV19 to TRBJ2-3; 9 bases agree with TRBD1. V shed 1 base, J shed 6 bases, and the junction held 5 bases outside the gene matches. The CDR3 extends over 15 amino acids. Germline CDR1 reads LNHDA; CDR2 reads SQIVND (reference sequence). The CDR3 spells CASSIVVTGGDTQYF. The CDR3 DNA sequence: TGTGCCAGTAGTATAGTGGTGACAGGGGGGGATACGCAGTATTTT.

This chain connects TRBV5-8 to TRBJ2-3, with 13 nucleotides matching TRBD2. This CDR3 is built from 17 residues. V was clipped by 0 bases and J by 1 base; unmatched bases: 2. The germline CDR1 and CDR2 sequences are SGHTS and YDEGEE. In DNA form, the CDR3 reads TGTGCCAGCAGCTTGGCGGGGACTAGCGGGGGCACAGATACGCAGTATTTT. Translating it yields CASSLAGTSGGTDTQYF.

The chain couples TRBV11-3 to TRBJ2-6; D call uncertain. CDR1 is SGHNT, CDR2 YENEEA, per germline. Trimming shortened V by 6 bases and J by 0 bases, and 9 bases separated the two germline ends. This CDR3 region has 15 residues. In DNA, the CDR3 is TGTGCCAGCAGTCCGACAAGCTCTGGGGCCAACGTCCTGACTTTC. This sequence encodes CASSPTSSGANVLTF.

This clone was recorded once. The CDR3 sequence: CASSLRGTGQETQYF. In DNA, the CDR3 is TGTGCCAGCAGCTTAAGGGGGACGGGCCAAGAGACCCAGTACTTC. This chain connects TRBV11-2 to TRBJ2-5; a possible D gene is TRBD1 (6 bases). Germline V gene lookup returns CDR1 SGHAT and CDR2 FQNNGV. CDR3 length: 15 amino acids. The germline V and J ends were trimmed by 2 bases and 1 base, with 11 bases remaining between them.

The V gene is TRBV10-3, the J gene TRBJ2-3, with 9 positions matching TRBD1. The V gene's germline CDR1 is ENHRY and CDR2 SYGVKD. The ends lost 3 bases at V and 4 bases at J; junction bases unmatched: 8. The CDR3 extends over 16 amino acids. CDR3 protein: CAISERDREIADTQYF. In DNA form, the CDR3 reads TGTGCCATCAGTGAAAGGGACAGGGAAATCGCAGATACGCAGTATTTT.

The genes are TRBV11-2 and TRBJ2-3, with TRBD2 matching over 14 bases. There are 15 residues in the CDR3. The V gene's germline CDR1 is SGHAT and CDR2 FQNNGV. The V segment lost 6 bases and the J segment 6 bases; nucleotides outside the gene matches: 5. CDR3 DNA sequence: TGTGCCAGCAGGACTAGCGGGGGGGCAGCGGATACGCAGTATTTT. Translation: CASRTSGGAADTQYF. Complete variable domain (other parts from reference TRBV11-2 and TRBJ2-3): EAGVAQSPRYKIIEKRQSVAFWCNPISGHATLYWYQQILGQGPKLLIQFQNNGVVDDSQLPKDRFSAERLKGVDSTLKIQPAKLEDSAVYLCASRTSGGAADTQYFGPGTRLTVL.

The chain has TRBV6-5 and TRBJ1-1, with 7 positions matching TRBD1. Germline CDR1 and CDR2: MNHEY and SVGAGI. This CDR3 has 15 residues. V gave up 2 bases and J gave up 1 base; unmatched junction bases: 4. The CDR3 protein is CASSYEGQTNTEAFF. The CDR3 nucleotides read TGTGCCAGCAGTTACGAGGGACAGACGAACACTGAAGCTTTCTTT.

The chain employs TRBV27 and TRBJ2-3; TRBD2 aligns across 15 bases. Trimming cost V 5 bases and J 6 bases; bases outside gene matches: 6. There are 16 residues in the CDR3. Looked up from germline, CDR1 is MNHEY and CDR2 is SMNVEV (reference sequence). The CDR3 DNA sequence: TGTGCCAGCAGTCCCGGGACTAGCGGGAGGAGGGATACGCAGTATTTT. Protein sequence: CASSPGTSGRRDTQYF.

The J gene is TRBJ1-2, the V gene TRBV7-9; 7 bases agree with TRBD1. The CDR3 extends over 17 amino acids. Trimming took 0 bases from V and 8 from J; bases not matched to a gene: 15. Germline V gives CDR1 SEHNR, CDR2 FQNEAQ (reference sequence). The CDR3 reads CASSLAVVGQPAFGYTF. The CDR3 nucleotides are TGTGCCAGCAGCTTAGCAGTGGTGGGACAGCCAGCATTCGGCTACACCTTC.

The rearrangement joins TRBV11-2 to TRBJ2-1, with D possibly being TRBD1 (5 bases). This CDR3 is built from 15 residues. The germline gives CDR1 SGHAT, CDR2 FQNNGV. Trimming shortened V by 3 bases and J by 7 bases, and 16 bases separated the two germline ends. The CDR3 DNA reads TGTGCCAGCAGCTTCGGAATTGAACAGGTTAATGAGCAGTTCTTC. It is translated as CASSFGIEQVNEQFF.

The rearrangement uses TRBV27 and TRBJ2-4; 7 bases are shared with TRBD1. The CDR3 is made up of 16 amino acids. Germline-derived CDR1 and CDR2 are MNHEY and SMNVEV (reference sequence). The V segment lost 5 bases and the J segment 0 bases; nucleotides outside the gene matches: 7. CDR3 sequence (DNA): TGTGCCAGCAGTACCGGGACAGAACTAGCCAAAAACATTCAGTACTTC. This sequence encodes CASSTGTELAKNIQYF.

The gene calls are TRBV23-1 and TRBJ2-7, with TRBD2 identical over 9 bases. TRBV23-1 is placed among ORFs of uncertain function. This CDR3 has 15 residues. V was clipped by 4 bases and J by 2 bases; unmatched bases: 6. The CDR3 coding sequence is TGCGCCAGCAGTCCCGAGCGGGAGGTCGCCTACGAGCAGTACTTC. Protein product: CASSPEREVAYEQYF.

This chain joins TRBV5-1 and TRBJ1-1; 7 bases map to TRBD1. Trimming at V came to 0 bases and at J to 0 bases, leaving 8 bases not matched to a gene. Germline V CDR1 and CDR2: SGHRS, YFSETQ. This CDR3 contains 17 residues. The CDR3 loop reads CASSLGPRQGLNTEAFF. Here the CDR3 DNA reads TGCGCCAGCAGCTTGGGACCTCGACAGGGACTGAACACTGAAGCTTTCTTT.

Notes on this clone: At one boundary the junction diverges from the germline segment, which might be a read error. V gene TRBV7-7 combines with J gene TRBJ2-2, with 12 bases aligning to TRBD2. This CDR3 contains 15 residues. Germline V gives CDR1 SSHAT, CDR2 FNYEAQ (reference sequence). The CDR3 DNA sequence: TGTGCTAGCAGCGCGACTAGCGGGGGCCCCGGGGAGCTGTTTTTT. Translated, it gives CASSATSGGPGELFF.